This TCR beta chain emerged from a study of early T cells in non-severe SARS-CoV-2 infection. For the study at large: Chains were not paired, and sequencing was done on bulk RNA from unsorted whole blood. Study-wide points: In VDJdb matching, anti-spike CD8 responses were favored while private and CD4 specificities went missing.

This clonotype was seen only a few times. Its antigen is not identified. The V gene lost 2 bases and the J gene lost 2 bases, with 11 bases spanning the gap. Germline V gene data show CDR1 as SGHAT and CDR2 as FQNNGV. This CDR3 comprises 15 residues. The TCR library protocol was used to attach unique molecular identifiers. These identifiers were attached to individual cDNA molecules. MiXCR, run by TCRdb on the 5' RACE reads, gives a single entry per CDR3 protein. The sample lists approximately 81,000 distinct CDR3 sequences, 6% to 7% occurring once. Material for sequencing was whole blood. The TCR sequence derives from an adult who was a healthcare worker with PCR-confirmed SARS-CoV-2 infection or an uninfected control (not recorded which). The V and J genes are TRBV11-2 and TRBJ2-3; D ambiguous. CDR3 DNA sequence: TGTGCCAGCAGCTTACAAGCTTCCCCCACAGATACGCAGTATTTT. Translating it yields CASSLQASPTDTQYF.